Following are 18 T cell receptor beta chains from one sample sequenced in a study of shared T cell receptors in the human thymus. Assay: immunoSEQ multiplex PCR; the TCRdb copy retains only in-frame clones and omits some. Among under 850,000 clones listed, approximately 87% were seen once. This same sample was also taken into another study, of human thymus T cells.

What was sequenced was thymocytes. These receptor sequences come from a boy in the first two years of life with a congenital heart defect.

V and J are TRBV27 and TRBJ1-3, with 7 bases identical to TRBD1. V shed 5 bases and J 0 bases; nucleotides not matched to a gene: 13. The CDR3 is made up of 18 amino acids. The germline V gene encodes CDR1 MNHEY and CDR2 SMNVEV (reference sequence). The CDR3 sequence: CASSRYWDSWSSGNTIYF. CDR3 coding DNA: TGTGCCAGCAGTCGATACTGGGACAGTTGGAGCTCTGGAAACACCATATATTTT.

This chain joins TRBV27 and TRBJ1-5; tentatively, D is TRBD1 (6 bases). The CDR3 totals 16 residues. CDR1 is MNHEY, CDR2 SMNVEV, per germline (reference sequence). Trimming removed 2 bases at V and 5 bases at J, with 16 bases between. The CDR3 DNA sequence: TGTGCCAGCAGTTTAAAGTGGGGGCAGGGGCATCAGCCCCAGCATTTT. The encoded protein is CASSLKWGQGHQPQHF.

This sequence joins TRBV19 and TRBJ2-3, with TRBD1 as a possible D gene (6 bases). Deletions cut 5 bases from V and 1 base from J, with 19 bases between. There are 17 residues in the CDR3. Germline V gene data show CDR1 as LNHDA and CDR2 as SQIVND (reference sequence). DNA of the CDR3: TGTGCCAGTAGTTCGCACTCCGGGACACGGTGCACAGATACGCAGTATTTT. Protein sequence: CASSSHSGTRCTDTQYF.

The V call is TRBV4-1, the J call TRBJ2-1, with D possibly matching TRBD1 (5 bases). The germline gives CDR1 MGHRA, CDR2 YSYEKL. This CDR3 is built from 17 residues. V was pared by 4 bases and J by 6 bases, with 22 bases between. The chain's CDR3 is CASSPHIRRSRGNEQFF. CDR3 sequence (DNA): TGCGCCAGCAGCCCTCACATCCGAAGATCTAGGGGCAATGAGCAGTTCTTC.

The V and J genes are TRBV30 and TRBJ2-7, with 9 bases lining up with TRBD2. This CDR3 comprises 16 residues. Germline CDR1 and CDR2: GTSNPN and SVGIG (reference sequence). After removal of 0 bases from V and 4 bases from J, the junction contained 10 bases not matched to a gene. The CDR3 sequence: CAWSVRVTSGRYEQYF. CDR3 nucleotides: TGTGCCTGGAGTGTACGGGTGACTAGCGGACGATACGAGCAGTACTTC.

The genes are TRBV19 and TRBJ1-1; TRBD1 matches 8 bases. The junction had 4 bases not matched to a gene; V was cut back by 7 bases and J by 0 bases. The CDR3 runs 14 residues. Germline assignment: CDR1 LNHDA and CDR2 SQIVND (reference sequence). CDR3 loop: CASTPQGVNTEAFF. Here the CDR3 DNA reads TGTGCCAGTACTCCACAGGGGGTGAACACTGAAGCTTTCTTT.

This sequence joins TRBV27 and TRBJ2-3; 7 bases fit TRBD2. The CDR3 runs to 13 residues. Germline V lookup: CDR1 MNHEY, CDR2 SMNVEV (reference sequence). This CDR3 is CATRREPLDTQYF. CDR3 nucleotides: TGTGCGACGAGGCGGGAGCCTTTAGATACGCAGTATTTT.

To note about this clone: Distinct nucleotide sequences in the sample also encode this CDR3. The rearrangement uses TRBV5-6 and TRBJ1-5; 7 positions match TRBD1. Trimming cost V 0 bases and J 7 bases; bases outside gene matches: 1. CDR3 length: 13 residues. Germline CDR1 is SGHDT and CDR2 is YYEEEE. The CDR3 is CASSLGRGQPQHF. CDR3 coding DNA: TGTGCCAGCAGCTTGGGCAGGGGGCAGCCCCAGCATTTT.

The CDR3 coding sequence is TGTGCCAGCAGGACGGCTAGCGGCTACGACAATGAGCAGTTCTTC. This translates into CASRTASGYDNEQFF. The gene calls are TRBV5-4 and TRBJ2-1, with 7 bases identical to TRBD2. CDR3 length equals 15 residues. Germline-derived CDR1 and CDR2 are SGHNT and YYREEE (reference sequence). J was trimmed by 5 bases and V by 5 bases; bases with no gene match: 10.

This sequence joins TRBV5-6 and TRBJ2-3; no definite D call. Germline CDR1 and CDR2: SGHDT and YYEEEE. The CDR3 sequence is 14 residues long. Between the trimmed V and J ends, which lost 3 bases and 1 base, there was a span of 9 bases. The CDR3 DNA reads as TGTGCCAGCAGCTCACCGCTACGCACAGATACGCAGTATTTT. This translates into CASSSPLRTDTQYF.

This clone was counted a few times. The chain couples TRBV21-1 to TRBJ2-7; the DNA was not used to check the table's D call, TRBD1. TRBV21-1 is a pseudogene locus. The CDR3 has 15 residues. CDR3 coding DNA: TGTGCCAGCAACGGGACAGGTGAGGGCTCCTACGAGCAGTACTTC. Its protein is CASNGTGEGSYEQYF.

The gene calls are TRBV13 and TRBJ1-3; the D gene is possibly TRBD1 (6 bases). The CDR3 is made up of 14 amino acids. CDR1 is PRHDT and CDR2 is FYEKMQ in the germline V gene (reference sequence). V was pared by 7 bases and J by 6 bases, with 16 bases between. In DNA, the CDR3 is TGTGCCAGCACGGACGGGACATTGGAAAACACCATATATTTT. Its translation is CASTDGTLENTIYF.

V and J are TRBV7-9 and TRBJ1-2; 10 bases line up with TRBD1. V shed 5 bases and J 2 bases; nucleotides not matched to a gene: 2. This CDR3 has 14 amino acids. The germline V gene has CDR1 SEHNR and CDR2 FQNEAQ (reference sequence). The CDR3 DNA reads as TGTGCCAGCAGCCCGGGACAGGGGAACTATGGCTACACCTTC. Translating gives CASSPGQGNYGYTF.

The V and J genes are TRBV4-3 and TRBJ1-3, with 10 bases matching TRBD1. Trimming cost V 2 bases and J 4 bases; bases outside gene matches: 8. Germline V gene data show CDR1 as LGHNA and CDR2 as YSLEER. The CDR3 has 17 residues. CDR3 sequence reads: CASSQTQDRGRGNTIYF. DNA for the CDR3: TGCGCCAGCAGCCAAACCCAAGACAGGGGGCGCGGAAACACCATATATTTT.

The CDR3 coding sequence is TGTGCCAGCAGCCCCGGCGGATATAGCAATCAGCCCCAGCATTTT. Protein product: CASSPGGYSNQPQHF. V gene TRBV7-9 combines with J gene TRBJ1-5; no definite D call. The CDR3 spans 15 residues. The V end was cut by 5 bases, the J end by 0 bases, with 11 bases between. The germline V gene has CDR1 SEHNR and CDR2 FQNEAQ (reference sequence).

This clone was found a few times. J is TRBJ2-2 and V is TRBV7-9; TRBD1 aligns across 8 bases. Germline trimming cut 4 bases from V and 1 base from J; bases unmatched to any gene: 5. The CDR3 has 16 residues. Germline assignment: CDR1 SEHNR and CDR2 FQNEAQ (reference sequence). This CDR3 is CASSYSDRENTGELFF. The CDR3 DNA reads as TGTGCCAGCAGCTATTCGGACAGGGAGAACACCGGGGAGCTGTTTTTT.

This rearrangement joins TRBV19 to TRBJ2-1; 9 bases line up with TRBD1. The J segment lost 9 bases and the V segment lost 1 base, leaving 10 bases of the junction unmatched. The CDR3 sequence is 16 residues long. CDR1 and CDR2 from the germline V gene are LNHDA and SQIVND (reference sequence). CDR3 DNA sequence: TGTGCCAGTAGTATAGCGCGGGACAGGGAGGTCCCTGAGCAGTTCTTC. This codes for CASSIARDREVPEQFF.

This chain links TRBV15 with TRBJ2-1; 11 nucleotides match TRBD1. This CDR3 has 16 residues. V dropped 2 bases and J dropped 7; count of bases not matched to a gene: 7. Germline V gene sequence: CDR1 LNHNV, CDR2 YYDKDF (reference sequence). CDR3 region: CATSRPRDRGSNEQFF. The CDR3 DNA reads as TGTGCCACCAGCAGACCCCGGGACAGGGGGTCGAATGAGCAGTTCTTC.